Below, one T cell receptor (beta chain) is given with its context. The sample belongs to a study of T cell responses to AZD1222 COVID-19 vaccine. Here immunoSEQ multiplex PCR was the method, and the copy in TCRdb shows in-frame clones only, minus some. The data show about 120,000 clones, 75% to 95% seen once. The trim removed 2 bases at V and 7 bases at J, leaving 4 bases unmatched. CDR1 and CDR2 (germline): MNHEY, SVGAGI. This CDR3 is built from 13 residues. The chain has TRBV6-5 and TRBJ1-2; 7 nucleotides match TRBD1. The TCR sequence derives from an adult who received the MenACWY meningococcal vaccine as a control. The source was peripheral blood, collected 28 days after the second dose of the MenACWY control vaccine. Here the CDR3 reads CASSYEGGSGYTF. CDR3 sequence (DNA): TGTGCCAGCAGTTACGAAGGGGGCTCTGGCTACACCTTC.